This note documents a single T cell receptor (beta chain) sequence. This sample was included in a study of blood T cell repertoires in COVID-19. Study information: The United States, Italy and Spain provided the acute and convalescent COVID-19 samples.

Authors' methods: Researchers report that nucleated cell counts were estimated from reference gene primer amplification. Assay used: immunoSEQ multiplex PCR; TCRdb lists only in-frame clones, some missing. The V and J calls and clone size are taken from that table; D and trimming were inferred from the DNA. The data contain some 110,000 clones, more than 60% of them seen just once; the ten biggest clones take up roughly 6.2%. The CDR3 is made up of 16 amino acids. The sample consisted of peripheral blood. This chain connects TRBV21-1 to TRBJ2-5; the table's D call, TRBD2, was not checked against the DNA. TRBV21-1 has pseudogene status. The receptor was derived from a man in his 70s with acute or convalescent COVID-19. The CDR3 coding sequence is TGTGCCAGCAGCAAAGCGAGCGGGGGGTTTCAAGAGACCCAGTACTTC. Translated: CASSKASGGFQETQYF.